This TCR beta chain was captured in a study of shared clonotypes between healthy human individuals. CDR3 size: 14 residues. Germline V gene sequence: CDR1 SGHRS, CDR2 YFSETQ. V was pared by 1 base and J by 3 bases, with 3 bases of the junction left unmatched. Assay: immunoSEQ multiplex PCR; the TCRdb copy retains only in-frame clones and omits some. Of some 480,000 clones in the sample, 70% to 85% were seen once. Tens of millions of PBMCs went into genomic DNA for unsorted samples. The sequenced sample consisted of PBMCs. V gene TRBV5-1 combines with J gene TRBJ2-7; 8 positions match TRBD1. This clonotype originated in a middle-aged woman in good health. Some clones in this sample may be carry-over from other donors' samples. The CDR3 bases are TGCGCCAGCAGCTTGAGAGACAGGGGCTACGAGCAGTACTTC. Its translation is CASSLRDRGYEQYF.